What follows are 28 T cell receptor beta chains derived from one specimen sequenced in a study of patients and donors after allogeneic stem cell transplantation. TCRdb independently ran MiXCR on the RT-PCR reads; one entry per CDR3 protein. Among over 200,000 distinct CDR3 sequences listed, roughly two fifths were seen once. Sequencing was performed on blood, either unsorted or a sorted T cell fraction (not recorded which). The receptors were sampled from a human donor who was either an allogeneic HSCT recipient or a stem cell or donor lymphocyte infusion donor (not recorded which). It is not recorded whose cells these are; they may come from a transplant donor.

This clonotype has just a few counts. J is TRBJ2-1 and V is TRBV20-1; TRBD2 agrees at 11 bases. The V and J ends lost 0 bases and 7 bases, in that order; junction bases with no gene match: 2. This CDR3 spans 14 amino acids. Germline loops: CDR1 DFQATT, CDR2 SNEGSKA (reference sequence). CDR3 protein: CSARDWTSGNEQFF. The CDR3 DNA reads as TGCAGTGCTAGAGATTGGACTAGCGGGAATGAGCAGTTCTTC.

The CDR3 reads CASSLASEETQYF. The CDR3 DNA follows: TGCGCCAGCAGCTTGGCCTCGGAGGAGACCCAGTACTTC. This chain connects TRBV5-1 to TRBJ2-5; D unresolved. Germline V lookup: CDR1 SGHRS, CDR2 YFSETQ. There are 13 residues in the CDR3. Trimming removed 0 bases at V and 5 bases at J, with 8 bases between.

This chain uses TRBV5-1 with TRBJ1-3; D remains unclear. The germline V and J ends were trimmed by 0 bases and 4 bases, with 5 bases remaining between them. The CDR3 loop spans 13 amino acids. Germline V lookup: CDR1 SGHRS, CDR2 YFSETQ. The chain's CDR3 is CASSLEPGNTIYF. CDR3 DNA sequence: TGCGCCAGCAGCTTGGAGCCAGGAAACACCATATATTTT.

The V and J genes are TRBV29-1 and TRBJ1-1; TRBD1 aligns across 11 bases. In germline, CDR1 is SQVTM, CDR2 ANQGSEA. The CDR3 runs 12 residues. After removal of 7 bases from V and 4 bases from J, the junction contained 2 bases not matched to a gene. The CDR3 DNA sequence: TGCAGCGGGACAGGGGGCACCACTGAAGCTTTCTTT. Its translation is CSGTGGTTEAFF.

The chain carries TRBV19 and TRBJ2-5, with 8 bases fitting TRBD1. With V trimmed by 4 bases and J by 2 bases, 12 bases remained unmatched. The CDR3 spans 17 residues. Germline V gene sequence: CDR1 LNHDA, CDR2 SQIVND (reference sequence). The CDR3 spells CASSKPETGEFQETQYF. The CDR3 nucleotides are TGTGCCAGTAGTAAGCCCGAGACAGGGGAGTTTCAAGAGACCCAGTACTTC.

The chain employs TRBV24-1 and TRBJ1-2; unclear D gene. The CDR3 has 12 amino acids. The V and J ends lost 4 bases and 5 bases respectively, with 7 bases between them. Germline values: CDR1 KGHDR, CDR2 SFDVKD. The CDR3 loop reads CATSEADYGYTF. CDR3 DNA sequence: TGTGCCACCAGTGAGGCAGATTATGGCTACACCTTC.

The sample holds a few counts of this clonotype. The chain employs TRBV28 and TRBJ1-6; 7 bases align to TRBD1. The CDR3 length is 16 residues. J was trimmed by 7 bases and V by 1 base; bases with no gene match: 7. The germline CDR1 and CDR2 sequences are MDHEN and SYDVKM. CDR3 region: CASSLYTGVGNSPLHF. CDR3 bases: TGTGCCAGCAGTTTATATACAGGGGTTGGGAATTCACCCCTCCACTTT.

The chain is built from TRBV4-3 and TRBJ2-3, with D perhaps matching TRBD1 or TRBD2 (6 bases each). The CDR3 is 14 residues long. Germline CDR1 reads LGHNA; CDR2 reads YSLEER. Trimming removed 0 bases at V and 5 bases at J, with 9 bases between. The CDR3 DNA follows: TGCGCCAGCAGCCAAGATGGAGGGGGAGATACGCAGTATTTT. Its translation: CASSQDGGGDTQYF.

This rearrangement joins TRBV12-3 or TRBV12-4 to TRBJ1-1, with a tentative D call TRBD1 (5 bases). V was shortened by 4 bases and J by 1 base, with 10 bases between the two germline ends. The CDR3 has 14 amino acids. CDR3: CASSWDLTNTEAFF. DNA for the CDR3: TGTGCCAGCAGTTGGGACTTAACGAACACTGAAGCTTTCTTT.

The V and J genes are TRBV6-2 or TRBV6-3 and TRBJ1-1; unclear D gene. V dropped 3 bases and J dropped 3 bases, with 8 bases sitting between them. This CDR3 has 13 residues. Germline V gene data show CDR1 as MNHEY and CDR2 as SVGEGT. The chain's CDR3 is CASSYTGYTEAFF. The CDR3 nucleotides read TGTGCCAGCAGTTATACGGGCTACACTGAAGCTTTCTTT.

V is TRBV18 and J is TRBJ1-1, with D unresolved. This CDR3 has 12 residues. Deletions cut 3 bases from V and 7 bases from J, with 9 bases between. Germline V gene lookup returns CDR1 KGHSH and CDR2 LQKENI. The DNA for the CDR3 is TGTGCCAGCTCACCCCAACACAATGAAGCTTTCTTT. As protein: CASSPQHNEAFF.

The V gene is TRBV20-1, the J gene TRBJ2-3; 8 nucleotides match TRBD1. In germline, CDR1 is DFQATT, CDR2 SNEGSKA (reference sequence). The J segment lost 3 bases and the V segment lost 2 bases, leaving 7 bases of the junction unmatched. The CDR3 extends over 15 amino acids. CDR3 sequence reads: CSARKAGGGTDTQYF. Here the CDR3 DNA reads TGCAGTGCTAGAAAAGCAGGGGGCGGAACAGATACGCAGTATTTT.

This clonotype was detected only a few times. The gene calls are TRBV20-1 and TRBJ1-3; D ambiguous. The V gene's germline CDR1 is DFQATT and CDR2 SNEGSKA (reference sequence). V dropped 3 bases and J dropped 4 bases, with 7 bases sitting between them. This CDR3 has 12 residues. The CDR3 reads CSARSQGNTIYF. In nucleotides, the CDR3 is TGCAGTGCTAGGTCCCAAGGAAACACCATATATTTT.

This clonotype occurred a few times. This chain uses TRBV20-1 with TRBJ1-1, with D maybe TRBD1 (5 bases). V lost 4 bases to trimming and J lost 9 bases, with 21 bases between them. CDR1 DFQATT and CDR2 SNEGSKA come from the germline V gene (reference sequence). The CDR3 is 14 amino acids. CDR3 bases: TGCAGTGCTAAAAGGAGTGGGGCAGTAACACAAGCTTTCTTT. It encodes CSAKRSGAVTQAFF.

The gene calls are TRBV3-1 and TRBJ2-5; D gene unclear. CDR1 and CDR2 from the germline V gene are LGHDT and YNNKEL (reference sequence). V lost 0 bases and J 6 bases, leaving 8 bases between the germline ends. This CDR3 region has 13 residues. The CDR3 spells CASSQDRGKTQYF. CDR3 nucleotide sequence: TGTGCCAGCAGCCAAGATCGCGGAAAGACCCAGTACTTC.

The table lists this clonotype with a few counts. The chain joins TRBV12-3 or TRBV12-4 to TRBJ1-4; 7 bases line up with TRBD1. The CDR3 is made up of 16 amino acids. Trimming took 8 bases from V and 4 from J; bases not matched to a gene: 13. CDR3 nucleotide sequence: TGTGCCAGCGGGAGACATGCCCACAGGGGTAATGAAAAACTGTTTTTT. Protein product: CASGRHAHRGNEKLFF.

This clonotype was picked up a small number of times. The chain couples TRBV4-3 to TRBJ1-1; a possible D gene is TRBD1 (6 bases). Trimming shortened V by 1 base and J by 8 bases, and 11 bases separated the two germline ends. The CDR3 is 13 residues long. Germline V CDR1 and CDR2: LGHNA, YSLEER. CDR3 DNA: TGCGCCAGCAGCCAAGTCCGGACAGAGGAAGCTTTCTTT. This translates into CASSQVRTEEAFF.

The chain has TRBV2 and TRBJ2-5, with D perhaps matching TRBD1 or TRBD2 (6 bases each). This CDR3 region has 15 residues. V lost 6 bases and J lost 5, with 19 bases in between. From germline, CDR1 is SNHLY and CDR2 FYNNEI. The CDR3 sequence: CASREGPGGTETQYF. CDR3 coding DNA: TGTGCCAGCAGGGAGGGTCCCGGGGGCACCGAGACCCAGTACTTC.

The rearrangement uses TRBV5-6 and TRBJ2-5; D is perhaps TRBD1 or TRBD2 (5 bases each). This CDR3 spans 15 amino acids. The germline V and J ends were trimmed by 1 base and 5 bases, with 15 bases remaining between them. CDR1 is SGHDT, CDR2 YYEEEE, per germline. The CDR3 DNA sequence: TGTGCCAGCAGCTTGTCGCCAACTGAGGGGGAGACCCAGTACTTC. Translation: CASSLSPTEGETQYF.

The count of this clonotype is one. The genes are TRBV21-1 and TRBJ1-1. TRBV21-1 is a documented pseudogene. The CDR3 totals 15 residues. As DNA, the CDR3 is TGTGCCAGCAGCAAAGGGGTCCTCAGAGATCCTGAAGCTTTCTTT. As protein: CASSKGVLRDPEAFF.

This clonotype was counted ten times or more. The chain recombines TRBV28 with TRBJ1-2; 7 bases map to TRBD1. Germline V CDR1 and CDR2: MDHEN, SYDVKM. The V gene end was trimmed by 2 bases and the J gene end by 4 bases; junction bases not matched to a gene: 7. The CDR3 contains 15 residues. The DNA for the CDR3 is TGTGCCAGCAGTTTACCCGCGACAGGGTCCTATGGCTACACCTTC. The encoded protein is CASSLPATGSYGYTF.

The chain is built from TRBV29-1 and TRBJ1-4; 9 bases map to TRBD1. V lost 3 bases and J lost 8; bases outside the gene matches: 7. The CDR3 contains 14 residues. Per germline, CDR1 SQVTM and CDR2 ANQGSEA. The DNA for the CDR3 is TGCAGCGTTGAGCACGGGACAGGGACAGAAAAACTGTTTTTT. Amino acids: CSVEHGTGTEKLFF. The complete variable domain, with remaining parts taken from reference TRBV29-1 and TRBJ1-4, reads SAVISQKPSRDICQRGTSLTIQCQVDSQVTMMFWYRQQPGQSLTLIATANQGSEATYESGFVIDKFPISRPNLTFSTLTVSNMSPEDSSIYLCSVEHGTGTEKLFFGSGTQLSVL.

A remark on this clonotype: Because it lacks the conserved phenylalanine or tryptophan at the end, this CDR3 is likely a read error. The DNA for the CDR3 is TGTGCCAGCAGCTTTTCGGGGGACACCGGGGAGCTGTTTTTG. It encodes CASSFSGDTGELFL. The chain uses TRBV7-3 and TRBJ2-2; D may be TRBD2 (6 bases). Trimming took off 3 bases at V and 3 bases at J, with 8 bases between the two ends. The germline V gene encodes CDR1 SGHTA and CDR2 FQGTGA. The length of the CDR3 is 14 residues.

CDR3 residues: CASSTGTGKYTF. CDR3 DNA sequence: TGTGCCAGCAGTACTGGGACAGGAAAGTACACCTTC. V gene TRBV12-3 or TRBV12-4 combines with J gene TRBJ1-2, with 8 bases that match TRBD1. The V segment lost 5 bases and the J segment 11 bases; nucleotides outside the gene matches: 7. This CDR3 is built from 12 residues.

This clonotype was seen just once. This CDR3 is CASSERTGGYEQYF. In DNA, the CDR3 is TGTGCCAGCAGTGAAAGGACAGGAGGCTACGAGCAGTACTTC. The chain carries TRBV2 and TRBJ2-7; 7 nucleotides line up with TRBD1. CDR3 length: 14 residues. With V trimmed by 2 bases and J by 3 bases, 4 bases remained unmatched. Germline V CDR1 and CDR2: SNHLY, FYNNEI.

This clonotype was observed a handful of times. The rearrangement links TRBV7-9 to TRBJ2-1, with D possibly being TRBD1 (6 bases). Trimming pared 5 bases from V and 2 bases from J, leaving 16 bases between. The CDR3 loop spans 16 amino acids. In germline, CDR1 is SEHNR, CDR2 FQNEAQ (reference sequence). The CDR3 loop is CASSVPTQGTYNEQFF. The CDR3 coding sequence is TGTGCCAGCAGCGTGCCCACACAGGGTACCTACAATGAGCAGTTCTTC.

The chain has TRBV18 and TRBJ1-1; D ambiguous. The CDR3 loop spans 12 amino acids. CDR1 is KGHSH and CDR2 is LQKENI in the germline V gene. Trimming took off 6 bases at V and 4 bases at J, with 9 bases between the two ends. CDR3 nucleotide sequence: TGTGCCAGCTCTGGTGAGGCCACTGAAGCTTTCTTT. Amino acid sequence: CASSGEATEAFF.

This clonotype has just a few counts. The CDR3 region is CASTGTVQDQPQHF. The DNA of the CDR3 is TGTGCCTCAACCGGGACAGTGCAAGATCAGCCCCAGCATTTT. The chain employs TRBV10-3 and TRBJ1-5; TRBD1 matches at 7 bases. The CDR3 runs to 14 residues. J lost 5 bases, V lost 11 bases, and 12 bases had no gene match. Germline V gene sequence: CDR1 ENHRY, CDR2 SYGVKD.